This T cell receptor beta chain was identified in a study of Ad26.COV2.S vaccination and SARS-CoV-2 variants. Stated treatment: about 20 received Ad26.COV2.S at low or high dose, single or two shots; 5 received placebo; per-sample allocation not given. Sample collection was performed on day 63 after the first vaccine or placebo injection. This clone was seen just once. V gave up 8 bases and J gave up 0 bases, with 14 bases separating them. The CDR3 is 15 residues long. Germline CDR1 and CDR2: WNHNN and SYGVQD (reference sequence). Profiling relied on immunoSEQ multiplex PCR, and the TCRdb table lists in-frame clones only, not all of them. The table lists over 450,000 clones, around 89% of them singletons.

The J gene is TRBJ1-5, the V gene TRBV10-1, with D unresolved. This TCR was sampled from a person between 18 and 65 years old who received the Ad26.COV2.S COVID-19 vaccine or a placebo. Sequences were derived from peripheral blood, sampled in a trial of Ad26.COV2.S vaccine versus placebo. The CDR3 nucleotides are TGCGCCAGCGCCCAGGTGGGTTATAGCAATCAGCCCCAGCATTTT. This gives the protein CASAQVGYSNQPQHF.